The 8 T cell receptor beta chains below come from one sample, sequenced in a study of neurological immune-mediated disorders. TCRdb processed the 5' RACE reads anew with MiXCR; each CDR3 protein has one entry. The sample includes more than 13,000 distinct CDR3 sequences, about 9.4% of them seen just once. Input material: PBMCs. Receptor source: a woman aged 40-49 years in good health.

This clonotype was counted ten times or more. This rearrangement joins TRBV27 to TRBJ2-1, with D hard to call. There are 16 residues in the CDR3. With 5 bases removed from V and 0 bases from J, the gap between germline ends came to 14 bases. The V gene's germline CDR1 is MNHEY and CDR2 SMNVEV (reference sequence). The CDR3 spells CASSPRRISSYNEQFF. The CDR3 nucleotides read TGTGCCAGCAGTCCTAGACGGATTAGCTCCTACAATGAGCAGTTCTTC.

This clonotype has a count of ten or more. The CDR3 reads CASSQERWTSAEALAKNIQYF. CDR3 nucleotide sequence: TGCGCCAGCAGCCAAGAGCGTTGGACTAGCGCGGAGGCACTAGCCAAAAACATTCAGTACTTC. This chain uses TRBV4-1 with TRBJ2-4; 9 positions match TRBD2. The CDR3 spans 21 residues. Germline trimming cut 0 bases from V and 0 bases from J; bases unmatched to any gene: 15. The germline CDR1 and CDR2 sequences are MGHRA and YSYEKL.

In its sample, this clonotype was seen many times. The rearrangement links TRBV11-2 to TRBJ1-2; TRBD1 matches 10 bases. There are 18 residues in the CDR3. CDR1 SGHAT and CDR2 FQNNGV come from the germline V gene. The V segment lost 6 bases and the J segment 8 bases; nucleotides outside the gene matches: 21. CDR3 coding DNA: TGTGCCAGCAGGTTGCCCGGGACAGGGGATAATACGGGGAGAGGCTACACCTTC. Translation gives CASRLPGTGDNTGRGYTF.

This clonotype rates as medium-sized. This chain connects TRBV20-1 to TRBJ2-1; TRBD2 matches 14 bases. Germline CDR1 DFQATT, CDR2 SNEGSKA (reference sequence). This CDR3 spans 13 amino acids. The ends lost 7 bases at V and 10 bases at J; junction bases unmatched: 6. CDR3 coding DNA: TGCAGTGTTTTCGGACTAGCGGGAGGAGAGCAGTTCTTC. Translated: CSVFGLAGGEQFF.

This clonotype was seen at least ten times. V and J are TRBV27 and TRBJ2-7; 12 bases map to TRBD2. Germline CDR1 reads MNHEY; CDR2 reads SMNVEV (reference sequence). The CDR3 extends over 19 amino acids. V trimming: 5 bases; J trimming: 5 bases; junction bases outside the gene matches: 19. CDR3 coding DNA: TGTGCCAGCAGTCAACTTAGGACTAGCGGGGCTCGCGGGGGCCACGAGCAGTACTTC. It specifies CASSQLRTSGARGGHEQYF.

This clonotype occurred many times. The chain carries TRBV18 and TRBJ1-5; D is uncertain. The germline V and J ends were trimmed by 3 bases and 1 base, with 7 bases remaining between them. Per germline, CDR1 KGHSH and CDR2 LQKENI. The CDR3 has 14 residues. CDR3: CASSPSRSNQPQHF. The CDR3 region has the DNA TGTGCCAGCTCACCTTCTCGAAGCAATCAGCCCCAGCATTTT.

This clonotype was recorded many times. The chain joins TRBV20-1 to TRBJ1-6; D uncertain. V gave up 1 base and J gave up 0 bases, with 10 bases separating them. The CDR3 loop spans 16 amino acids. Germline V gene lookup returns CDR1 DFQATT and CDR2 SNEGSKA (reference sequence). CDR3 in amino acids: CSARVVGHSYNSPLHF. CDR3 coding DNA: TGCAGTGCTAGAGTCGTAGGCCACTCCTATAATTCACCCCTCCACTTT.

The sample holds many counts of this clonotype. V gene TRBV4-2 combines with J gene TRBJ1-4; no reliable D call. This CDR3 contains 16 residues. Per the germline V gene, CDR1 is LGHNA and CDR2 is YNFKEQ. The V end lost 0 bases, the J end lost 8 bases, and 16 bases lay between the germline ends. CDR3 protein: CASSQDRPAEGEKLFF. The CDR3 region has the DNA TGTGCCAGCAGCCAAGATAGGCCGGCCGAGGGCGAAAAACTGTTTTTT.